The sequence of this T cell receptor (beta chain) was determined in a study of T cells in Graves' hyperthyroidism and ophthalmopathy (dated by TCRdb to the late 2010s). A note on the overall study: Peripheral blood was collected at initial diagnosis, before any treatment. A discovery cohort of about a hundred patients, roughly 40 with Graves' ophthalmopathy and approximately 55 with stable Graves' hyperthyroidism, was used to find distinguishing TCR V-J signatures. Prospective prediction of ophthalmopathy was tested in an independent validation cohort of some 20 hyperthyroidism patients and some 17 patients who later progressed to ophthalmopathy. For training and testing, the 80 to 100 patients in the discovery cohort were randomly divided in a 7:3 ratio. In addition, the study compared T-cell repertoires in thyroid tissue and in blood from roughly 6 Graves' hyperthyroidism patients. Once sampling was done, hyperthyroidism patients were given methimazole at a starting dose of 30 mg daily, whereas ophthalmopathy patients were given high-dose intravenous methylprednisolone. TCR Vbeta CDR3 sequencing of approximately 140 peripheral blood samples (fewer than 45 ophthalmopathy, about 80 hyperthyroidism and roughly 17 progressor patients) is reported in the paper. Paper-wide results and their limitations: During validation, the model predicted progression to ophthalmopathy a median of about 6.5 months ahead of onset, with roughly 65% sensitivity and almost 75% specificity. A model built on a 13 V-J signature distinguished ophthalmopathy from stable hyperthyroidism, reaching over 85% sensitivity and about 81% specificity in cross-validation and 80%/75% in testing. No statistical method was used to fix the sample size in advance, and group allocation was not hidden from the investigators. Most expanded thyroid clonotypes (frequency above 0.001) were also detected in blood, a finding suggesting that blood repertoires may reflect thyroid immune responses.

Ten or more counts support this clonotype. Its target antigen remains unknown. One base away there is no much larger clone; base qualities are not given. TCR beta CDR3 regions were amplified from RNA transcripts. For the first round of RT-PCR on the TCR CDR3, the HTBI primer set was used together with the Qiagen OneStep RT-PCR kit. Libraries were constructed in a second round of multiplex PCR, after which size selection and purification were performed. Libraries were sequenced paired-end with 100 bp reads on an Illumina HiSeq2000. Per the authors' processing: SOAPnuke was used to process the raw data, throwing out any read that contained adapters or uncalled bases, had a mean Phred below 15, or lacked an exact constant-primer or identifier match. High-quality paired reads were merged using COPE v1.2.5, and each unique nucleotide sequence was defined as a clonotype. MiTCR v1.1 was used to align clonotypes to the IMGT TRBV, TRBD and TRBJ reference segments. Analysis was restricted to V-J combinations with a frequency above 0.0001, which covered over 98% of repertoires. A TCS score was defined as the ratio of F50 (clonal expansion) to E x V (chaos), with BLOSUM62-based TCRdist applied between CDR3 peptides within each V-J. Welch's t-statistics and random forest reduced around 510 V-J features to about 12, which were used in a naive Bayes classifier (R e1071). TCRdb trimmed the raw reads at Q25, called clones with MiXCR and kept productive beta chains. Every entry covers one CDR3 protein and lists the most common genes and DNA from its rows. The V and J calls and clone size come from TCRdb's table, not from the authors' own analysis. The sample profile shows hundreds of thousands of distinct CDR3 sequences; 15% to 19% of them were found once. About 27% of the sample belongs to the ten largest clones.

Hyperthyroidism patients were newly diagnosed, had a disease duration of under 2 months, and were aged 18 to 65 years. Any patient with an uncontrolled infection, another autoimmune disease, pregnancy or lactation was excluded. Diagnoses were established on the basis of clinical symptoms, serum thyroxine and TRAb, thyroid ultrasound, and orbital computed tomography. Blood from progressor patients was collected at the time of first diagnosis with hyperthyroidism, before any ophthalmopathy symptoms had appeared. Ficoll-Paque density gradient centrifugation was used to isolate PBMCs from around 10 ml of fresh peripheral blood. Progressor patients were initially diagnosed with Graves' hyperthyroidism and developed ophthalmopathy during follow-up. Total RNA was extracted using Trizol reagent, and RNA quality was assessed on an Agilent 2100 Bioanalyzer. CDR1 and CDR2 were assigned from the germline V gene as SGHVS and FQNEAQ. Counted from cysteine to phenylalanine, this CDR3 has 16 amino acids. CDR3 DNA is the only sequence kept; it has 48 bases, read in frame from the first base. Germline trimming: 5 bases from V, 5 bases from J; junction bases outside gene matches: 13.

The chain links TRBV7-8 with TRBJ2-3, and 7 bases in between align with TRBD1. Sample: blood. This receptor was taken from a young woman with Graves' hyperthyroidism that later progressed to Graves' ophthalmopathy. The DNA reads TGTGCCAGCAGCCCGGGACAGTATGTATCTATAGATACGCAGTATTTT. Translated, this gives CASSPGQYVSIDTQYF.